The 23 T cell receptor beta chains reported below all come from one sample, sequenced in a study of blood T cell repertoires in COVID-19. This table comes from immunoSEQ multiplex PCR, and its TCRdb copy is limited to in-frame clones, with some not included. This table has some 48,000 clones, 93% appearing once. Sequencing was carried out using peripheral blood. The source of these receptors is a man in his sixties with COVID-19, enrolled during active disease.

The CDR3 loop is CSALAGVGETQYF. The CDR3, as DNA: TGCAGCGCTCTAGCGGGAGTTGGAGAGACCCAGTACTTC. This rearrangement joins TRBV29-1 to TRBJ2-5; 10 bases are a match to TRBD2. J lost 4 bases, V lost 7 bases, and 6 bases had no gene match. The CDR3 spans 13 residues. In germline, CDR1 is SQVTM, CDR2 ANQGSEA. The complete variable domain, with remaining parts taken from reference TRBV29-1 and TRBJ2-5, reads SAVISQKPSRDICQRGTSLTIQCQVDSQVTMMFWYRQQPGQSLTLIATANQGSEATYESGFVIDKFPISRPNLTFSTLTVSNMSPEDSSIYLCSALAGVGETQYFGPGTRLLVL.

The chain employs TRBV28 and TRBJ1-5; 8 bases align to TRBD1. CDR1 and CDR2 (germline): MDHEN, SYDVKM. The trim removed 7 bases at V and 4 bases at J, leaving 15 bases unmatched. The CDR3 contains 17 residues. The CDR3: CASTKRVRDRGNQPQHF. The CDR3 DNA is TGTGCCAGCACCAAGAGGGTCAGAGACAGGGGTAATCAGCCCCAGCATTTT.

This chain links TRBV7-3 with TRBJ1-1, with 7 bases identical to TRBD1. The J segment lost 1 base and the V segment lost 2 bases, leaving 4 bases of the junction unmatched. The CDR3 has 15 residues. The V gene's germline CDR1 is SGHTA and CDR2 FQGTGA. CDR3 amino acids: CASSLDGTANTEAFF. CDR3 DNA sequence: TGTGCCAGCAGCTTAGATGGGACAGCGAACACTGAAGCTTTCTTT.

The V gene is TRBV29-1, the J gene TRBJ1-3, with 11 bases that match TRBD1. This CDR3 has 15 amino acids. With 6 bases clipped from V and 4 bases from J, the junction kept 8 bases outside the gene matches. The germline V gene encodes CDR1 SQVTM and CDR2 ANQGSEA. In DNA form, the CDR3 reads TGCAGCGTCTGGGACAGGGGGTATGGGGGAAACACCATATATTTT. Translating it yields CSVWDRGYGGNTIYF.

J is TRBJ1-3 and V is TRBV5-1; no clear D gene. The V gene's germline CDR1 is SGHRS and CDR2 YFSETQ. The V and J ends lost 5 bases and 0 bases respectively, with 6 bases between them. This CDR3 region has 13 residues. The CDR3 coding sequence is TGCGCCAGCAGTCCGGGCTCTGGAAACACCATATATTTT. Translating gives CASSPGSGNTIYF.

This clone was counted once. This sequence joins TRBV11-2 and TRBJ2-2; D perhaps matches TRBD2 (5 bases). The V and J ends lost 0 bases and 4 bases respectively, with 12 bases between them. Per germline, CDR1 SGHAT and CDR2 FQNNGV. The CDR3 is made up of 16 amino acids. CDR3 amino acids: CASSLDSGLITGELFF. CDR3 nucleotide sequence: TGTGCCAGCAGCTTAGACTCTGGACTCATCACCGGGGAGCTGTTTTTT.

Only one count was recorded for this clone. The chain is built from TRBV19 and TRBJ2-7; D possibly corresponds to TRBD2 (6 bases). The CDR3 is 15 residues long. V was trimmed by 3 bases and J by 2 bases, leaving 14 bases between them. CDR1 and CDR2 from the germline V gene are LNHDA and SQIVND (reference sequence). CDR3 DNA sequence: TGTGCCAGTAGTATGGGGCTAGCGAGGACCTACGAGCAGTACTTC. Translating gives CASSMGLARTYEQYF. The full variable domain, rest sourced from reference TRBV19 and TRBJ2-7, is DGGITQSPKYLFRKEGQNVTLSCEQNLNHDAMYWYRQDPGQGLRLIYYSQIVNDFQKGDIAEGYSVSREKKESFPLTVTSAQKNPTAFYLCASSMGLARTYEQYFGPGTRLTVT.

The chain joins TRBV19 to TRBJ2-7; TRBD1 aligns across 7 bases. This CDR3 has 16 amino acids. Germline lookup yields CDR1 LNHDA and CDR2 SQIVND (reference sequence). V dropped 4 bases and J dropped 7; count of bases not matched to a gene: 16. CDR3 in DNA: TGTGCCAGTAGTACCCGACTAAGAGGGGGCTTTGAGGAGCAGTACTTC. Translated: CASSTRLRGGFEEQYF.

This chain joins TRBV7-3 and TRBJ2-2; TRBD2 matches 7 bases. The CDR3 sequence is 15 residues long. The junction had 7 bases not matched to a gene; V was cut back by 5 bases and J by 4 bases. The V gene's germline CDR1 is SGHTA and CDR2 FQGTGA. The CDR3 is CASSPTSESTGELFF. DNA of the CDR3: TGTGCCAGCAGCCCTACTAGCGAAAGCACCGGGGAGCTGTTTTTT.

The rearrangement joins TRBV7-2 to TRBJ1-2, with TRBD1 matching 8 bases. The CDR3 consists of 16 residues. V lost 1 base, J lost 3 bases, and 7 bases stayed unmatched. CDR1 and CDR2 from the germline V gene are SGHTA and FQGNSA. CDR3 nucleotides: TGTGCCAGCAGCTTAGACGGACAGGGTAGATACTATGGCTACACCTTC. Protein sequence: CASSLDGQGRYYGYTF.

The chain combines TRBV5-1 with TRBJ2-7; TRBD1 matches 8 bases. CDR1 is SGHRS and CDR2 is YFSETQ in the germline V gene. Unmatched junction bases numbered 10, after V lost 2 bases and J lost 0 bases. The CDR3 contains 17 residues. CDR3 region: CASSFGTGYENSYEQYF. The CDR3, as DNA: TGCGCCAGCAGCTTTGGGACAGGATATGAGAACTCCTACGAGCAGTACTTC.

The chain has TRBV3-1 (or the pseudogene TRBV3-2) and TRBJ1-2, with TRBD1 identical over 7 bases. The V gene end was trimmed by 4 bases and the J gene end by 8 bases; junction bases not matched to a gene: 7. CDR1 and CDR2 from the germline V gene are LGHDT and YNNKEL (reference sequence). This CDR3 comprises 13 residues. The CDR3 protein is CASSLTGASGYTF. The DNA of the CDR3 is TGTGCCAGCAGCCTTACAGGGGCTAGCGGCTACACCTTC.

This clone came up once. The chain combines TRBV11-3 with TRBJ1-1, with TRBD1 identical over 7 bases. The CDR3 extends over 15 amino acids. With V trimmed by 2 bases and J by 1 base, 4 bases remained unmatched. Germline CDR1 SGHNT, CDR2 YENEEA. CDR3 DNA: TGTGCCAGCAGCTTACCTCGGACAGGGAACACTGAAGCTTTCTTT. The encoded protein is CASSLPRTGNTEAFF.

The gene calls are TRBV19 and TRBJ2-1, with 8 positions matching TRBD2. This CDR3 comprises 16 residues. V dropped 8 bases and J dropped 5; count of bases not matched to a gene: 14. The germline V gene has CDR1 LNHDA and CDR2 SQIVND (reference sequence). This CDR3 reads CASRREATTSNNEQFF. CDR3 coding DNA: TGTGCCAGTCGGCGGGAGGCAACCACTTCGAACAATGAGCAGTTCTTC.

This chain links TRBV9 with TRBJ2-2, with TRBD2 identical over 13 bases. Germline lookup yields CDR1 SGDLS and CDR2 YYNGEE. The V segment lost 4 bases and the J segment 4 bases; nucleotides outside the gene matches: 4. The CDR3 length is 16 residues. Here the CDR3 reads CASSQLAGGSTGELFF. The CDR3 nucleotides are TGTGCCAGCAGCCAACTAGCGGGAGGGAGCACCGGGGAGCTGTTTTTT.

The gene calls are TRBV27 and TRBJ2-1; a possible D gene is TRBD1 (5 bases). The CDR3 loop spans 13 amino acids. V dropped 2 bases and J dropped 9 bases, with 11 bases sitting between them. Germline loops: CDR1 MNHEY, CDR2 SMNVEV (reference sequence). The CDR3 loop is CASSLATGSEQFF. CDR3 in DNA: TGTGCCAGCAGTTTAGCCACAGGTTCTGAGCAGTTCTTC.

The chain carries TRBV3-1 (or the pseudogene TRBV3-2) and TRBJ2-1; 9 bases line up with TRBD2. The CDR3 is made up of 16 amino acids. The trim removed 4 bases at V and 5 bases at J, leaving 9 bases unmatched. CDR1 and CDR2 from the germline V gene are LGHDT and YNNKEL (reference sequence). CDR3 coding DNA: TGTGCCAGCAGCCGTTCCGGGACTAGCCTAAACAATGAGCAGTTCTTC. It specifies CASSRSGTSLNNEQFF.

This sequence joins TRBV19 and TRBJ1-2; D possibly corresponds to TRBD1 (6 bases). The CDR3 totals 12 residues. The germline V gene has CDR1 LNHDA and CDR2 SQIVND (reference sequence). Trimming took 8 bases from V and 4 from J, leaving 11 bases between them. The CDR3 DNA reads TGTGCCAGTTCCTCGACAGGCTATGGCTACACCTTC. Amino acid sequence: CASSSTGYGYTF.

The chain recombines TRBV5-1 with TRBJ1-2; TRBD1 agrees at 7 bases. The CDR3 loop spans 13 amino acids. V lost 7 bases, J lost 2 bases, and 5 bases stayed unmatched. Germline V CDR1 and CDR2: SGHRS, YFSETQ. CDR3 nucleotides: TGCGCCAGCGGTCCACAGGGGAACTATGGCTACACCTTC. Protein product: CASGPQGNYGYTF.

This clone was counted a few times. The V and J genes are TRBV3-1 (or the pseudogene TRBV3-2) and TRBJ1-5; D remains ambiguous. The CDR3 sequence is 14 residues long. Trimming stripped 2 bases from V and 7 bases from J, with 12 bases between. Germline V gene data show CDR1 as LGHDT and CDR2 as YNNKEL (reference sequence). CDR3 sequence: CASSQSSSSQPQHF. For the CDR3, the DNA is TGTGCCAGCAGCCAAAGTTCGAGTTCGCAGCCCCAGCATTTT.

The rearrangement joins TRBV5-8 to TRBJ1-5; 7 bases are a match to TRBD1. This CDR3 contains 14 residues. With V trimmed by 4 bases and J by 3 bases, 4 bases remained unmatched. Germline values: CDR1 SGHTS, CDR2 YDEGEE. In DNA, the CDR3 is TGTGCCAGCAGCCGACAGGGTCCCAATCAGCCCCAGCATTTT. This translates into CASSRQGPNQPQHF.

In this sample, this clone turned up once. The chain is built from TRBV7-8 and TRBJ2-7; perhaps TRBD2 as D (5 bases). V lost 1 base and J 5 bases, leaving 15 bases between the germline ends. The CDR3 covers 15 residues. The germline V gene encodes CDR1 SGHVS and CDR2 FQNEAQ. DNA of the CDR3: TGTGCCAGCAGCTTAGTTGAGAGGGCTTCCAACGAGCAGTACTTC. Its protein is CASSLVERASNEQYF.

The DNA for the CDR3 is TGCGCCAGCAGCTTAAGGGGTGGAAGGCCCCAGCATTTT. Its translation is CASSLRGGRPQHF. The chain recombines TRBV5-1 with TRBJ1-5; weak D call: TRBD1 (5 bases). Germline V gene lookup returns CDR1 SGHRS and CDR2 YFSETQ. V was cut by 2 bases and J by 9 bases, with 12 bases left in between. The CDR3 covers 13 residues.